Sequencing of this T cell receptor beta chain was carried out in a study of blood T cells in healthy people across ages. Study-level findings and limits: Higher diversity and more naive CD4+ cells were features of long-lived donors, compared to aged donors. Per-million-T-cell TCR beta diversity fell roughly linearly with age.

Trimming took 0 bases from V and 3 from J, leaving 15 bases between them. CDR3 length equals 16 residues. Germline loops: CDR1 MGHDK, CDR2 SYGVNS. With a J-beta primer mix and a sample-barcoded 5' primer, a second PCR ran roughly 7 to 11 cycles. Tagging of each cDNA molecule was performed by a template-switch adaptor with 12 random nucleotides. In TCRdb, the 5' RACE reads were re-called with MiXCR into one record per CDR3 protein. The sample shows approximately 1.5 million distinct CDR3 sequences, about 31% of them seen only once. This clonotype was counted a few times. The antigen remains unidentified.

This TCR came from a woman in her twenties or thirties in good health. Specimen: blood. This chain connects TRBV25-1 to TRBJ2-7; no firm D call. CDR3 protein: CASSEYGGRAVYEQYF. CDR3 bases: TGTGCCAGCAGTGAATATGGCGGCAGAGCCGTCTACGAGCAGTACTTC.